The 6 T cell receptor beta chains below were found in one sample sequenced in a study of T cells in Graves' hyperthyroidism and ophthalmopathy. Using RNA transcripts as the source, TCR beta CDR3 regions were amplified. HTBI primers were the set used in a first-round RT-PCR of the TCR CDR3. From the multiplex PCR reads, TCRdb called clonotypes with MiXCR, one entry per CDR3 protein. This repertoire shows some 740,000 distinct CDR3 sequences, roughly 15% found once; its top ten account for about 9.4%. Material: blood. The receptor set was obtained from a woman under 30 with Graves' hyperthyroidism.

At least ten counts were recorded for this clonotype. The chain uses TRBV6-1 and TRBJ1-1, with no clear D. The CDR3 extends over 15 amino acids. The V end was cut by 6 bases, the J end by 3 bases, with 17 bases between. Germline V gene lookup returns CDR1 MNHNS and CDR2 SASEGT. DNA for the CDR3: TGTGCCAGCAGGCCCAACACGGGGTTGGACACTGAAGCTTTCTTT. Protein sequence: CASRPNTGLDTEAFF.

Ten or more counts support this clonotype. The chain joins TRBV6-1 to TRBJ1-6; no firm D call. Trimming left V 4 bases short and J 10 bases short, with 11 bases between. From germline, CDR1 is MNHNS and CDR2 SASEGT. This CDR3 contains 13 residues. The CDR3 is CASSGTIRSPLHF. CDR3 in DNA: TGTGCCAGCAGTGGGACTATAAGATCACCCCTCCACTTT.

This clonotype has a count of ten or more. The V gene is TRBV20-1, the J gene TRBJ2-3; TRBD2 aligns across 14 bases. The CDR3 totals 16 residues. Germline CDR1 DFQATT, CDR2 SNEGSKA (reference sequence). The junction had 4 bases not matched to a gene; V was cut back by 0 bases and J by 5 bases. The CDR3 DNA reads TGCAGTGCTAGAGAAGGGACTAGCGGGAGCGGAGATACGCAGTATTTT. It translates to CSAREGTSGSGDTQYF.

Ten or more counts support this clonotype. The chain is built from TRBV7-8 and TRBJ2-7; perhaps TRBD1 as D (5 bases). The CDR3 totals 17 residues. The germline V and J ends were trimmed by 5 bases and 4 bases, with 24 bases remaining between them. Per the germline V gene, CDR1 is SGHVS and CDR2 is FQNEAQ. The CDR3 region is CASSAPETGPRDYEQYF. The CDR3 nucleotides read TGTGCCAGCAGCGCTCCAGAGACCGGGCCCAGGGATTACGAGCAGTACTTC. Full variable domain (rest looked up from reference TRBV7-8 and TRBJ2-7): GAGVSQSPRYKVAKRGQDVALRCDPISGHVSLFWYQQALGQGPEFLTYFQNEAQLDKSGLPSDRFFAERPEGSVSTLKIQRTQQEDSAVYLCASSAPETGPRDYEQYFGPGTRLTVT.

Many counts were recorded for this clonotype. This sequence joins TRBV6-1 and TRBJ1-2; 8 nucleotides align to TRBD1. CDR1 is MNHNS, CDR2 SASEGT, per germline. V lost 6 bases and J lost 8; bases outside the gene matches: 17. The CDR3 has 16 residues. CDR3 amino acids: CASSAGQGTPIRGYTF. In nucleotides, the CDR3 is TGTGCCAGCAGCGCTGGACAGGGAACCCCCATTCGGGGCTACACCTTC.

This clonotype showed up many times. The V call is TRBV3-1, the J call TRBJ2-3, with 8 bases identical to TRBD2. The germline V gene encodes CDR1 LGHDT and CDR2 YNNKEL (reference sequence). V lost 0 bases to trimming and J lost 3 bases; unmatched junction nucleotides: 8. This CDR3 contains 17 residues. The CDR3 loop reads CASSQDPPTSGTDTQYF. CDR3 nucleotide sequence: TGTGCCAGCAGCCAAGACCCGCCCACTAGCGGAACAGATACGCAGTATTTT.